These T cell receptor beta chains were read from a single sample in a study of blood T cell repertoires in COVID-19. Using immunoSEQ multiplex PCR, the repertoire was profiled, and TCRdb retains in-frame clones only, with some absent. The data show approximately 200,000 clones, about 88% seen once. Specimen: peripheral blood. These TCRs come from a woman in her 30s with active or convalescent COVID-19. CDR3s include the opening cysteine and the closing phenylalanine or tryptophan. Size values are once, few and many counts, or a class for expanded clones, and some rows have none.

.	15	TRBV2	CASSGGQGAGQPQHF
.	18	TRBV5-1	CASSFTEFQGTTNTEAFF
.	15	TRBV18	CASSSIPNLNTEAFF
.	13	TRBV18	CASSNASSYGYTF
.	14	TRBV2	CASRESTSGGTIYF
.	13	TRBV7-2	CASSLGLYNEQFF
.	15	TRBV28	CASRGVRLRWSEQYF
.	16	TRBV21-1	CASSNSRYRGDSEAFF
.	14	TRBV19	CASSTPRGAGGYTF
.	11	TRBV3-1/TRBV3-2	CASSQIYEQYF
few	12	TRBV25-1	CASTPRGGEQYF
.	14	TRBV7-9	CATKTREGRNIQYF
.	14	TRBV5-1	CASSFAGRTDTQYF
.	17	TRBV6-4	CASSDSKLAGGWNEQFF
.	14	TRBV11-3	CASSPGTSGGELFF
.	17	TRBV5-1	CASKNTGLTGGTDTQYF
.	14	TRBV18	CASSPRQGLDGYTF
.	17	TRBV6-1	CASSEARGDRWNTEAFF
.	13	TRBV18	CASSLTPGNGLFF
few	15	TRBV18	CASSPKTDSGNTIYF
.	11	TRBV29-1	CSVTRDNEQFF
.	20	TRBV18	CASSRRGTGDNLISGNTIYF
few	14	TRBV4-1	CASSPVDLAYGYTF
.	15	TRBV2	CASSDPQGARDTQYF
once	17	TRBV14	CASSPSGAGASSSGYTF
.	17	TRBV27	CASTPMRAGGMESRLHF
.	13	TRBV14	CASSVGGNTEAFF
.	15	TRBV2	CASSPTSGNAGELFF
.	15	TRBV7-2	CASSLLGQGPDGYTF
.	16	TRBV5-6	CASSLDGGVNTGELFF